The 27 T cell receptor beta chains reported below all come from one sample, sequenced in a study of T cell repertoires in cytomegalovirus infection. TCRdb redid the calling of the reads with MiXCR, one entry per CDR3 protein. The sample holds approximately 700,000 distinct CDR3 sequences, 35% to 45% seen once. The sequencing input was PBMCs. These receptors originate from a human donor in good health (CMV status not recorded). Some clones in this sample may be carry-over from other donors' samples.

The chain is built from TRBV2 and TRBJ1-6; 7 bases line up with TRBD1. The CDR3 loop spans 14 amino acids. V lost 6 bases and J lost 8; bases outside the gene matches: 7. Germline CDR1 and CDR2: SNHLY and FYNNEI. The CDR3 loop reads CASRETGLDSPLHF. DNA of the CDR3: TGTGCCAGCAGGGAGACAGGGCTCGATTCACCCCTCCACTTT.

V usage is TRBV20-1 and J usage is TRBJ2-3; 9 bases map to TRBD2. Germline CDR1 DFQATT, CDR2 SNEGSKA (reference sequence). The CDR3 covers 14 residues. J was trimmed by 6 bases and V by 2 bases; bases with no gene match: 6. The CDR3 nucleotides are TGCAGTGCTAGATTGCTTAGCGGGAGCGATACGCAGTATTTT. This encodes CSARLLSGSDTQYF.

This clonotype was detected only a few times. The chain employs TRBV7-2 and TRBJ2-5; 7 bases agree with TRBD1. Unmatched junction bases numbered 4, after V lost 5 bases and J lost 1 base. Germline CDR1 SGHTA, CDR2 FQGNSA. The CDR3 is 14 amino acids. CDR3 nucleotides: TGTGCCAGCAGCGTAAGGGACAGCCAAGAGACCCAGTACTTC. It translates to CASSVRDSQETQYF.

The chain uses TRBV5-4 and TRBJ1-2; D might be TRBD1 (5 bases). Trimming shortened V by 4 bases and J by 2 bases, and 12 bases separated the two germline ends. Germline values: CDR1 SGHNT, CDR2 YYREEE (reference sequence). The CDR3 totals 14 residues. As DNA, the CDR3 is TGTGCCAGCAGCCGCCGGGGGGTGAACTATGGCTACACCTTC. Protein: CASSRRGVNYGYTF.

This clonotype was counted at least ten times. The CDR3 region has the DNA TGTGCCAGCAGCTCGGGATTTGTGGTAAACACCATATATTTT. It is translated as CASSSGFVVNTIYF. The gene calls are TRBV7-2 and TRBJ1-3; D is undetermined. CDR1 SGHTA and CDR2 FQGNSA come from the germline V gene. The CDR3 contains 14 residues. Trimming pared 4 bases from V and 6 bases from J, leaving 13 bases between.

Comment on this clonotype: The junction shows a germline mismatch at one end, possibly a read error. This chain joins TRBV7-2 and TRBJ2-3; TRBD2 matches at 8 bases. CDR3 length: 16 residues. Germline-derived CDR1 and CDR2 are SGHTA and FQGNSA. The CDR3 bases are TGTGCCAGCAGCACCGCTAGCGGGCCTATCACAGATACGCATTCTTTT. As protein: CASSTASGPITDTHSF.

In this sample, this clonotype turned up a few times. V is TRBV27 and J is TRBJ2-7; the match to TRBD1 covers 11 bases. Germline-derived CDR1 and CDR2 are MNHEY and SMNVEV (reference sequence). This CDR3 has 16 amino acids. The J segment lost 3 bases and the V segment lost 5 bases, leaving 9 bases of the junction unmatched. The CDR3 sequence is CASSPMDRGRFYEQYF. DNA of the CDR3: TGTGCCAGCAGTCCGATGGACAGGGGGCGATTCTACGAGCAGTACTTC.

With regard to this clonotype: This may be a read error, as it is one base from a much larger clone. This chain links TRBV28 with TRBJ1-1, with D hard to call. Germline V gene sequence: CDR1 MDHEN, CDR2 SYDVKM. The CDR3 totals 14 residues. The V gene lost 3 bases and the J gene lost 5 bases, with 13 bases spanning the gap. The CDR3 DNA reads as TGTGCCAGCAGTTTCGACATGGGTTGGACTGAAGCTTTCTTT. Translation: CASSFDMGWTEAFF.

The chain carries TRBV10-3 and TRBJ2-7; D may be TRBD1 (7 bases). Germline values: CDR1 ENHRY, CDR2 SYGVKD. The V and J ends lost 5 bases and 4 bases respectively, with 18 bases between them. CDR3 size: 15 residues. CDR3 in amino acids: CAISLDQGGSYEQYF. The CDR3 bases are TGTGCCATCAGTCTGGACCAGGGGGGTAGTTACGAGCAGTACTTC.

This clonotype was counted a few times. V usage is TRBV6-5 and J usage is TRBJ1-6, with unresolved D. CDR1 is MNHEY and CDR2 is SVGAGI in the germline V gene. The CDR3 spans 14 residues. V shed 4 bases and J shed 13 bases, with 17 bases lying between them. The CDR3 here is CASSSDPEFSPLHF. In DNA form, the CDR3 reads TGTGCCAGCAGTTCAGACCCAGAGTTTTCGCCCCTCCACTTT.

The V call is TRBV12-3 or TRBV12-4, the J call TRBJ2-4, with 7 bases matching TRBD2. Trimming at V came to 6 bases and at J to 3 bases, leaving 11 bases not matched to a gene. The CDR3 contains 16 residues. The CDR3 DNA follows: TGTGCCAGCAGCCCCTGGGTAGCGGGTAACAAAAACATTCAGTACTTC. Its protein is CASSPWVAGNKNIQYF.

V gene TRBV12-3 or TRBV12-4 combines with J gene TRBJ2-4; D tentatively reads TRBD1 or TRBD2 (5 bases each). With 5 bases removed from V and 0 bases from J, the gap between germline ends came to 17 bases. CDR3 length equals 17 residues. In DNA, the CDR3 is TGTGCCAGCAGTGATCCGGGACCGAGGCTAGCCAAAAACATTCAGTACTTC. Amino acids: CASSDPGPRLAKNIQYF.

This clonotype was detected only a few times. V and J are TRBV12-3 or TRBV12-4 and TRBJ1-3; D not certain. CDR3 size: 15 residues. V lost 4 bases, J lost 0 bases, and 10 bases lay in between. The chain's CDR3 is CASSSRPFSGNTIYF. The CDR3 coding sequence is TGTGCCAGCAGTTCCCGACCCTTCTCTGGAAACACCATATATTTT.

V and J are TRBV30 and TRBJ2-2, with 7 bases aligning to TRBD2. This CDR3 contains 14 residues. V trimming: 2 bases; J trimming: 4 bases; junction bases outside the gene matches: 4. Germline CDR1 is GTSNPN and CDR2 is SVGIG (reference sequence). The CDR3 sequence is CAWSSGRGTGELFF. The CDR3 DNA is TGTGCCTGGAGTTCTGGGAGGGGCACCGGGGAGCTGTTTTTT.

This clonotype was detected many times. The V call is TRBV6-2 or TRBV6-3, the J call TRBJ2-7; the match to TRBD1 covers 8 bases. The CDR3 runs to 14 residues. The ends lost 6 bases at V and 2 bases at J; junction bases unmatched: 6. The germline V gene has CDR1 MNHEY and CDR2 SVGEGT. The CDR3, as DNA: TGTGCCAGCAGCCCGACAGGGGACACCTACGAGCAGTACTTC. It encodes CASSPTGDTYEQYF.

This chain connects TRBV6-9 to TRBJ2-4; D could derive from TRBD1 or TRBD2 (5 bases each). V gave up 0 bases and J gave up 0 bases, with 6 bases separating them. Germline V lookup: CDR1 MNHGY, CDR2 SVAAGI. The CDR3 totals 15 residues. As DNA, the CDR3 is TGTGCCAGCAGTTATTCCGGGGCAGCCAAAAACATTCAGTACTTC. It yields the protein CASSYSGAAKNIQYF.

V usage is TRBV27 and J usage is TRBJ2-7; D not certain. The V end was cut by 2 bases, the J end by 7 bases, with 12 bases between. The germline gives CDR1 MNHEY, CDR2 SMNVEV (reference sequence). The length of the CDR3 is 13 residues. CDR3 coding DNA: TGTGCCAGCAGTTTAGATTACGCCACGGAGCAGTACTTC. Its translation is CASSLDYATEQYF.

This clonotype was seen only once. The rearrangement joins TRBV10-3 to TRBJ1-1; D gene unclear. With 3 bases removed from V and 1 base from J, the gap between germline ends came to 12 bases. The CDR3 consists of 15 residues. Per germline, CDR1 ENHRY and CDR2 SYGVKD. The CDR3: CAISDPRRQNTEAFF. In nucleotides, the CDR3 is TGTGCCATCAGTGACCCTCGCAGACAGAACACTGAAGCTTTCTTT.

The chain links TRBV12-3 or TRBV12-4 to TRBJ2-3; no clear D. This CDR3 region has 15 residues. The V and J ends lost 5 bases and 0 bases respectively, with 12 bases between them. DNA for the CDR3: TGTGCCAGCAGTCCTGGACCTCCTAGCACAGATACGCAGTATTTT. As protein: CASSPGPPSTDTQYF.

Points on this clonotype: One end of the junction fails to match germline, which may point to a read error. The chain links TRBV11-2 to TRBJ2-1; 7 nucleotides line up with TRBD2. Germline V gives CDR1 SGHAT, CDR2 FQNNGV. CDR3 size: 14 residues. CDR3 nucleotide sequence: TGTGCCAGCAGCTTAGCGCGGGAGTACAGTGAGCAGTTCTTC. It yields the protein CASSLAREYSEQFF.

Notes on this clonotype: A read error may produce the germline difference seen at one junction end. The genes are TRBV28 and TRBJ1-1; D is uncertain. Germline V gives CDR1 MDHEN, CDR2 SYDVKM. The CDR3 is made up of 11 amino acids. The CDR3 DNA reads as TGTGCCAGCACCGAGAACGCTGAAGCTTTCTTT. This gives the protein CASTENAEAFF. Using reference TRBV28 and TRBJ1-1 for the parts outside the CDR3, the full variable domain is DVKVTQSSRYLVKRTGEKVFLECVQDMDHENMFWYRQDPGLGLRLIYFSYDVKMKEKGDIPEGYSVSREKKERFSLILESASTNQTSMYLCASTENAEAFFGQGTRLTVV.

This clonotype appeared a few times. The chain links TRBV5-5 to TRBJ2-7, with 7 nucleotides matching TRBD1. Germline V lookup: CDR1 SGHKS, CDR2 YYEKEE (reference sequence). V gave up 4 bases and J gave up 7 bases; unmatched junction bases: 11. CDR3 length: 14 amino acids. The CDR3 loop is CASSRRQGLGEQYF. The CDR3 DNA follows: TGTGCCAGCAGCCGCCGACAGGGTTTGGGGGAGCAGTACTTC.

The gene calls are TRBV12-3 or TRBV12-4 and TRBJ2-1; possible D gene TRBD2, 7 bases. There are 18 residues in the CDR3. Trimming took off 0 bases at V and 7 bases at J, with 22 bases between the two ends. CDR3 bases: TGTGCCAGCAGTTTAGCGATTGTAAGGACTAGAGGGGGAAATGAGCAGTTCTTC. This encodes CASSLAIVRTRGGNEQFF.

The gene calls are TRBV27 and TRBJ1-1; D remains ambiguous. Germline V gene data show CDR1 as MNHEY and CDR2 as SMNVEV (reference sequence). The CDR3 is 14 amino acids. The ends were cut back, 5 bases at V and 3 bases at J, with 13 bases in the middle. CDR3 loop: CASSMGGLYTEAFF. The CDR3, as DNA: TGTGCCAGCAGTATGGGTGGTTTATACACTGAAGCTTTCTTT.

This chain links TRBV9 with TRBJ2-7, with TRBD2 identical over 14 bases. Germline CDR1 SGDLS, CDR2 YYNGEE. The J segment lost 1 base and the V segment lost 4 bases, leaving 7 bases of the junction unmatched. The CDR3 runs 17 residues. The CDR3 region has the DNA TGTGCCAGCAGCCCCGGACTAGCGGGAGGAGGATCCTACGAGCAGTACTTC. The encoded protein is CASSPGLAGGGSYEQYF.

CDR3 nucleotides: TGTGCCAGCTCAGGTGGGAGGGCCCTCGACGAGCAGTACTTC. It translates to CASSGGRALDEQYF. V and J are TRBV18 and TRBJ2-7; TRBD2 matches 7 bases. The V segment lost 5 bases and the J segment 5 bases; nucleotides outside the gene matches: 9. The CDR3 is made up of 14 amino acids. The germline V gene encodes CDR1 KGHSH and CDR2 LQKENI.

V is TRBV6-6 and J is TRBJ2-3; TRBD2 matches 7 bases. The CDR3 runs 15 residues. The V segment lost 2 bases and the J segment 3 bases; nucleotides outside the gene matches: 5. CDR1 and CDR2 (germline): MNHNY, SVGAGI (reference sequence). The CDR3 DNA reads as TGTGCCAGCAGTTACGCGGGAGCCGATACAGATACGCAGTATTTT. This gives the protein CASSYAGADTDTQYF.